This T cell receptor (beta chain) was sequenced in a study of blood T cells in healthy people across ages. Samples each had at least 6 micrograms of total RNA extracted. For the second PCR, which ran for roughly 7 to 11 cycles, a sample-barcoded 5' primer and a J-beta primer mix were used. TCRdb itself ran the 5' RACE reads through MiXCR, one entry per CDR3 protein. Here the sample spans about 650,000 distinct CDR3 sequences, more than 45% being singletons. The source of this sequence is a woman of 80 years or more in good health. The specimen sequenced was blood.

This CDR3 is CASRNTGTSGRSNTGELFF. The CDR3 DNA reads as TGTGCCAGCAGGAACACCGGGACTAGCGGGAGGAGCAACACCGGGGAGCTGTTTTTT. The genes are TRBV2 and TRBJ2-2, with TRBD2 matching over 15 bases. The CDR3 has 19 amino acids. In germline, CDR1 is SNHLY, CDR2 FYNNEI. The junction had 10 bases not matched to a gene; V was cut back by 6 bases and J by 2 bases.